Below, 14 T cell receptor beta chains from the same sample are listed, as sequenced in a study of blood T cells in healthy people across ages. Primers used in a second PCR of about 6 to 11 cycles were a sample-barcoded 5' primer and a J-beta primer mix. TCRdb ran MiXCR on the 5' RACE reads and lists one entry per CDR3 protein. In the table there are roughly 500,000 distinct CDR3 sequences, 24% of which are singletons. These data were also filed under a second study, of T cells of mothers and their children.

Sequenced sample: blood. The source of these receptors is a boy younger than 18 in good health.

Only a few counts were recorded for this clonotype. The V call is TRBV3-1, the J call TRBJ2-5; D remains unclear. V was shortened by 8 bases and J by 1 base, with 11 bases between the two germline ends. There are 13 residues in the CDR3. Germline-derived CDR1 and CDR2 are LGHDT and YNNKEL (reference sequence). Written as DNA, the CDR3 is TGTGCCAGCGGACCGCTAGGCCAAGAGACCCAGTACTTC. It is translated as CASGPLGQETQYF.

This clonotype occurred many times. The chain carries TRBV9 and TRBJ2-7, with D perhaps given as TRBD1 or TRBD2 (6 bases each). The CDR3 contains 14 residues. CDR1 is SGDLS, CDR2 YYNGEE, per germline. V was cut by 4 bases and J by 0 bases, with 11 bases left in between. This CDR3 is CASSPRGASYEQYF. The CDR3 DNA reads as TGTGCCAGCAGCCCTAGGGGGGCCTCCTACGAGCAGTACTTC.

The CDR3 DNA reads TGTGCCAGCAGCTTAGGGGCGGGTTACTCCTACGAGCAGTACTTC. This translates into CASSLGAGYSYEQYF. The chain uses TRBV7-9 and TRBJ2-7, with a tentative D call TRBD2 (5 bases). This CDR3 contains 15 residues. V was pared by 1 base and J by 0 bases, with 10 bases between. The germline gives CDR1 SEHNR, CDR2 FQNEAQ (reference sequence).

The CDR3 is CASSPGTGTDYEQYF. The CDR3 DNA reads as TGTGCCAGCAGCCCCGGCACCGGGACAGACTACGAGCAGTACTTC. J is TRBJ2-7 and V is TRBV9, with TRBD1 identical over 7 bases. Germline CDR1 is SGDLS and CDR2 is YYNGEE. The ends lost 4 bases at V and 3 bases at J; junction bases unmatched: 10. The CDR3 is made up of 15 amino acids.

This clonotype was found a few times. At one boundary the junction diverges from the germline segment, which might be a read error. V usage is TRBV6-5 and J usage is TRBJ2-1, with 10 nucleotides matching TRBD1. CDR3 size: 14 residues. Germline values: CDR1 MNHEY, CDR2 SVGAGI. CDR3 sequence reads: CASSRDRGWNEQFF. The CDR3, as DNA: TGTGCCAGCTCCCGGGACAGGGGATGGAATGAGCAGTTCTTT.

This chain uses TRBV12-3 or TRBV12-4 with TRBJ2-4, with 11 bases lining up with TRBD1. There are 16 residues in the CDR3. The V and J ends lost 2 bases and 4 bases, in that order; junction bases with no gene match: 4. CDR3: CASSLPGQGVKNIQYF. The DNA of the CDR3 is TGTGCCAGCAGTTTACCGGGACAGGGGGTAAAAAACATTCAGTACTTC.

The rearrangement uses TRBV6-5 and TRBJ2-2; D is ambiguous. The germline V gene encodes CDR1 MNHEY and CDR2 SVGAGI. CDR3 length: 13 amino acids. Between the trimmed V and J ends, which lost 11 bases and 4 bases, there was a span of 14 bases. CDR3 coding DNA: TGTGCCGGCCTACACACGATCACCGGGGAGCTGTTTTTT. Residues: CAGLHTITGELFF.

CDR3 DNA sequence: TGTGCCAGCAGTGGGACTAGCGAGGGCACCGGGGAGCTGTTTTTT. Translated: CASSGTSEGTGELFF. The chain recombines TRBV7-9 with TRBJ2-2, with 10 nucleotides matching TRBD2. Per the germline V gene, CDR1 is SEHNR and CDR2 is FQNEAQ (reference sequence). This CDR3 is 15 amino acids long. V lost 6 bases, J lost 4 bases, and 5 bases stayed unmatched.

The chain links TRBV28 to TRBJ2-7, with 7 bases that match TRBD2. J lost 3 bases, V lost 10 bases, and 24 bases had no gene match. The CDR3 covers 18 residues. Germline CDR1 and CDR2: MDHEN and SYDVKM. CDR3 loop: CAKSGVGTFLCAFYEQYF. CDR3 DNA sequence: TGTGCCAAAAGCGGGGTAGGGACCTTTCTATGCGCTTTCTACGAGCAGTACTTC.

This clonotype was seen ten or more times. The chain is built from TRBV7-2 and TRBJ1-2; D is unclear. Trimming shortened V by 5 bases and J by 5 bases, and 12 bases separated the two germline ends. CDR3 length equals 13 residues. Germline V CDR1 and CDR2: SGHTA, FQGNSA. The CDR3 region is CASSPGFEYGYTF. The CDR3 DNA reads TGTGCCAGCAGCCCCGGATTTGAGTATGGCTACACCTTC.

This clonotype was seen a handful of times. The CDR3 here is CASSQLAAETQYF. As DNA, the CDR3 is TGTGCCAGCAGCCAACTAGCAGCTGAGACCCAGTACTTC. The V and J genes are TRBV3-1 and TRBJ2-1; a possible D gene is TRBD2 (5 bases). The better agreement between TRBJ2-5 and the DNA end casts doubt on the J call. Looked up from germline, CDR1 is LGHDT and CDR2 is YNNKEL (reference sequence). The CDR3 runs to 13 residues.

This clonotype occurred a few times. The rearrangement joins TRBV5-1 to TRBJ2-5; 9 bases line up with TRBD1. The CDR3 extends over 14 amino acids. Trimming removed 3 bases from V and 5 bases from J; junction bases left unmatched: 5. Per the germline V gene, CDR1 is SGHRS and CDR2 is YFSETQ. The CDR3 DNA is TGCGCCAGCAGCTCCGGGACAGGGTCGGAGACCCAGTACTTC. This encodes CASSSGTGSETQYF.

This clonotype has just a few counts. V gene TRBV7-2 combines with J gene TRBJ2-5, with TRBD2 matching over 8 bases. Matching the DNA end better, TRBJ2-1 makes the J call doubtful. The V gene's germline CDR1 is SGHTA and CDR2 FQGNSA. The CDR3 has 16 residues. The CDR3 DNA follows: TGTGCCAGCAGCTTATACTCTCCGGGAGGGTCGTCCGAGCAGTTCTTC. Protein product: CASSLYSPGGSSEQFF.

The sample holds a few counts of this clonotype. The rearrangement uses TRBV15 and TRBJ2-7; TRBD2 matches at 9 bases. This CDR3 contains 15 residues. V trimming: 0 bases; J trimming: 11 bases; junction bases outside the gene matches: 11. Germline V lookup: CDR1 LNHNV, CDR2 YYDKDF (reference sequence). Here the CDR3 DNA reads TGTGCCACCAGCAGAGATCCGGCTAGCGGGACCAAGGAGTACTTC. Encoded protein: CATSRDPASGTKEYF.